A selection of T cell receptor beta chains follows, all from one sample in a study of blood T cells in healthy people across ages. MiXCR, run by TCRdb on the 5' RACE reads, gives a single entry per CDR3 protein. The data show around 500,000 distinct CDR3 sequences, over 25% seen once. These records were also assigned to another study, of T cells of mothers and their children.

Sequencing was carried out using blood. All receptors derive from a boy aged 2 to 9 in good health. The conserved cysteine and the conserved F or W are not part of the CDR3 here. Fields, in order: D gene, V gene, clone size, CDR3 protein. A D gene is named only where the DNA matches it firmly. Clone size is not always given. Where it is, it says once, few, many or a class for expanded clones.

NA,TRBV3-1,NA,ASSQGGVDTYGYT
NA,TRBV5-1,NA,ASSLERGAGTGELF
NA,TRBV12-3/TRBV12-4,NA,ASSPSDAGDYEQY
NA,TRBV12-3/TRBV12-4,NA,ASSLRQGSLANQPQH
NA,TRBV7-9,NA,ASSSEGYATNEKLF
NA,TRBV12-5,NA,ASAKDGNQETQY
NA,TRBV13,NA,ASSAGHNNEQY
NA,TRBV28,many,ASSTLSQGRETQY
TRBD2,TRBV7-9,NA,ASSLALTSGRYQETQY
NA,TRBV9,few,VSSVDAYQETQY
TRBD1,TRBV6-5,few,ASSRFRGRETQY
NA,TRBV7-9,NA,ASSLDPPGAPLH
NA,TRBV6-2/TRBV6-3,NA,ASSYSTGSGSKNIQY
NA,TRBV20-1,NA,SARVVAVRGEKLF
TRBD1,TRBV12-3/TRBV12-4,few,ASSFWTGGHEKLF
TRBD2,TRBV7-8,NA,ASSLVRLAGGIQY
NA,TRBV2,NA,ASSTGTTNEKLF
TRBD2,TRBV7-2,few,ASSFGLAGGEQY
NA,TRBV12-3/TRBV12-4,few,ASSLFHTDTQY
NA,TRBV29-1,few,SVEVPKGGDEQF
TRBD1,TRBV27,NA,ASSPWDRINSPLH
TRBD2,TRBV6-1,NA,ASRSRTTSGVYNEQF
NA,TRBV19,NA,ASSMASETQY
NA,TRBV14,few,VSSQATSYGYT
NA,TRBV7-2,few,ASSLGPGTGAEAF
TRBD1,TRBV5-5,NA,ASSAAGTGGGNTIY
NA,TRBV12-3/TRBV12-4,few,ASSSPGNYGYT
TRBD1,TRBV12-3/TRBV12-4,few,ASSAGTGGSYYGYT
NA,TRBV14,NA,ASSQELWYPHDTQY
TRBD2,TRBV12-3/TRBV12-4,NA,ASSLQASGRALHGELF
NA,TRBV7-2,few,ASSLGGTYSYEQY
NA,TRBV20-1,few,SAGKGPLVYGYT
NA,TRBV20-1,NA,SADADGAHGYT
TRBD2,TRBV20-1,NA,SARTVLAGETQY
TRBD1,TRBV6-1,NA,ASSRAEPGQGETQY
NA,TRBV4-3,few,ASSQDTPPTDTQY
NA,TRBV9,NA,ASSGGILNTEAF
TRBD1,TRBV4-2,NA,ASSQVGQGAQTNEKLF
TRBD2,TRBV11-2,few,ASSLQRGPTDTQY
NA,TRBV2,NA,ASSEAAGDEQY
NA,TRBV12-3/TRBV12-4,few,ASSSSSTYEQY
NA,TRBV20-1,NA,SAGDVETQY
NA,TRBV27,NA,ASSLRGAPSGNTIY
NA,TRBV24-1,NA,ATSETGEGYEQY
NA,TRBV7-9,few,AATLPIGANVLT
NA,TRBV7-6,NA,ASSLSAGRGTEAF
NA,TRBV4-3,NA,ASSEGQGSYEQY
NA,TRBV21-1,few,ASSISHLRDRDRETQY
NA,TRBV20-1,NA,SAFRTRGNIQY
TRBD1,TRBV5-1,once,ASTEGGGENGYT
NA,TRBV29-1,NA,SVAVGYYYT
NA,TRBV12-3/TRBV12-4,NA,ASSSSRGNTIY
TRBD1,TRBV7-3,few,ASSDGTGQETQY
TRBD2,TRBV29-1,NA,SVCGAGGTDTQY
NA,TRBV27,few,ASSLRPLRVGTGANVLT
NA,TRBV5-1,few,ASRWRETQY
NA,TRBV18,NA,ASSRDVSSYEQY